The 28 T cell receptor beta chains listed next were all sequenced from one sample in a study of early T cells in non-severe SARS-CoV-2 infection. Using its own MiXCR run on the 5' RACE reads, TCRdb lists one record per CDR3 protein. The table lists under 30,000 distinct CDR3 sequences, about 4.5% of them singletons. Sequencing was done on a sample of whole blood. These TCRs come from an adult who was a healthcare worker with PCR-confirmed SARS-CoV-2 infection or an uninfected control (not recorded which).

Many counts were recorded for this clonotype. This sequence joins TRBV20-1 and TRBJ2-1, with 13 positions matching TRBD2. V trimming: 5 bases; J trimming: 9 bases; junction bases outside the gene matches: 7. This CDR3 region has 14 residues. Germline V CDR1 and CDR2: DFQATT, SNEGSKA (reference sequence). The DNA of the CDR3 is TGCAGTGCTCCTACTAGCGGGAGGGGGAGTGAGCAGTTCTTC. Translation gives CSAPTSGRGSEQFF.

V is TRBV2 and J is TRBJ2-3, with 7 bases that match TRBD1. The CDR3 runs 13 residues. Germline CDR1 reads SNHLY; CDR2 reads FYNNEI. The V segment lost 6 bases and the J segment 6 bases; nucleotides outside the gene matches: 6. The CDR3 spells CASRNRGSDTQYF. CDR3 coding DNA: TGTGCCAGCAGGAACAGGGGTTCTGATACGCAGTATTTT.

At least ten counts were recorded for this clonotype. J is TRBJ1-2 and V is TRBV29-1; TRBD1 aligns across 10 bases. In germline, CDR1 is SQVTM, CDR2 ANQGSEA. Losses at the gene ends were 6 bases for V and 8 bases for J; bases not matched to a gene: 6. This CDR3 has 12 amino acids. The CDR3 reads CSVTDRGFGYTF. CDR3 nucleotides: TGCAGCGTGACGGACAGGGGGTTCGGCTACACCTTC.

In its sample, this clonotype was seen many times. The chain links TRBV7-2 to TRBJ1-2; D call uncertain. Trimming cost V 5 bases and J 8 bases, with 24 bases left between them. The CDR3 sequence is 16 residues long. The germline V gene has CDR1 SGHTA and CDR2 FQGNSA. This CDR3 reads CASSPSQVVVSTGYTF. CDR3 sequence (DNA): TGTGCCAGCAGCCCTAGCCAGGTGGTTGTTAGTACGGGCTACACCTTC.

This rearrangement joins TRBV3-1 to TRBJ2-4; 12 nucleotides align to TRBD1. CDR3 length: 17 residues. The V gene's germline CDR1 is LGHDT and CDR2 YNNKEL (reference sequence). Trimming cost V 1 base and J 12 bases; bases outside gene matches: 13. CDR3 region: CASSQVPGQGASFSQYF. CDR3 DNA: TGTGCCAGCAGCCAAGTCCCGGGACAGGGGGCCTCATTTAGTCAGTACTTC. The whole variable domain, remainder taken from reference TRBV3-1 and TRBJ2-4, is DTAVSQTPKYLVTQMGNDKSIKCEQNLGHDTMYWYKQDSKKFLKIMFSYNNKELIINETVPNRFSPKSPDKAHLNLHINSLELGDSAVYFCASSQVPGQGASFSQYFGAGTRLSVL.

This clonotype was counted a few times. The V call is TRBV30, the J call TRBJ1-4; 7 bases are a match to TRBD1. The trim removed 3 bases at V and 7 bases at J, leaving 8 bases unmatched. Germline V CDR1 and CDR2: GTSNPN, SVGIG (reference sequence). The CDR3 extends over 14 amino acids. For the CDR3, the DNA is TGTGCCTGGAGCGCGACAGGGTTTGTTGAAAAACTGTTTTTT. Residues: CAWSATGFVEKLFF.

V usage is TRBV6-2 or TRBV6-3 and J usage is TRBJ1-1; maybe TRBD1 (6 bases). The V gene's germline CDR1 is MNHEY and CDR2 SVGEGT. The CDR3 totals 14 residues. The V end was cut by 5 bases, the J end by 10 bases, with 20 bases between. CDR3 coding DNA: TGTGCCAGCAGTCACTTAGACAGGACCTTGACAGCTTTCTTT. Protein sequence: CASSHLDRTLTAFF.

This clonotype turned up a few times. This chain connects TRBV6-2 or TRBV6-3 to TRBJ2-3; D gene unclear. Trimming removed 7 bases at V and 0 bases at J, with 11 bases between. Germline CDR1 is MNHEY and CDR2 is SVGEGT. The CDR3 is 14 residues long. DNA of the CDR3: TGTGCCAGCACCGTAACCACTAGCACAGATACGCAGTATTTT. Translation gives CASTVTTSTDTQYF.

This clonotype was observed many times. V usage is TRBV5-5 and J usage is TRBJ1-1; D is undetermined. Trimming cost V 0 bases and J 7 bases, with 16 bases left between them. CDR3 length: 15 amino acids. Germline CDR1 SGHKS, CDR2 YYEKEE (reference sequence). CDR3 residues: CASSLAGAPTFEAFF. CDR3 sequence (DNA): TGTGCCAGCAGCTTGGCCGGTGCCCCCACCTTTGAAGCTTTCTTT.

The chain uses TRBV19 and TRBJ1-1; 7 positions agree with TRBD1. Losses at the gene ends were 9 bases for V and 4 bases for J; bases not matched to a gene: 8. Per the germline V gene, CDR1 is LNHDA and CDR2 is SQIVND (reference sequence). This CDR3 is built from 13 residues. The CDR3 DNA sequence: TGTGCCAGCCTACAGGGGACGGGCACTGAAGCTTTCTTT. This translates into CASLQGTGTEAFF.

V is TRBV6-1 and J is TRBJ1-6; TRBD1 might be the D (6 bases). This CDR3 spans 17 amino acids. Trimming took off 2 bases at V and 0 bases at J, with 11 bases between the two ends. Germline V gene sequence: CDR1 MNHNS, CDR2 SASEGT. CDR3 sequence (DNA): TGTGCCAGCAGTGAATACGGCAGGGGCTCCTATAATTCACCCCTCCACTTT. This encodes CASSEYGRGSYNSPLHF.

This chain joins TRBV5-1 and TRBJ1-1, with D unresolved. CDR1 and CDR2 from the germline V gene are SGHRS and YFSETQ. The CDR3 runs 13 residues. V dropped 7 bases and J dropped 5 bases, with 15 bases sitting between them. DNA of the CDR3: TGCGCCAGCGATTACGGACGTGGGACTGAAGCTTTCTTT. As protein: CASDYGRGTEAFF.

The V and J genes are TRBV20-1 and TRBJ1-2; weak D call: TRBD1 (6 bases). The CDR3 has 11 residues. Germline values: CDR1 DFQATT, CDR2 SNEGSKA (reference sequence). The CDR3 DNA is TGCAGCGTTTGGGACACCGGGAGCTACACCTTC. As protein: CSVWDTGSYTF.

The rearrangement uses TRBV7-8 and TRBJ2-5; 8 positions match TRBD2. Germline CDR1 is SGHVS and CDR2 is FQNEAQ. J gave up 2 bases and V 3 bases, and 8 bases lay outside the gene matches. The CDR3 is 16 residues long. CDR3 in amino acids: CASSFKSGGPQETQYF. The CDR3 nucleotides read TGTGCCAGCAGCTTCAAAAGCGGGGGACCGCAAGAGACCCAGTACTTC.

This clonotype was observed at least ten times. The CDR3 nucleotides are TGCAGCTCATATGGGGGACTTAACACAGATACGCAGTATTTT. Translation: CSSYGGLNTDTQYF. The genes are TRBV29-1 and TRBJ2-3; D is perhaps TRBD2 (6 bases). The CDR3 has 14 amino acids. Per the germline V gene, CDR1 is SQVTM and CDR2 is ANQGSEA. Trimming removed 8 bases from V and 2 bases from J, with 17 bases in between.

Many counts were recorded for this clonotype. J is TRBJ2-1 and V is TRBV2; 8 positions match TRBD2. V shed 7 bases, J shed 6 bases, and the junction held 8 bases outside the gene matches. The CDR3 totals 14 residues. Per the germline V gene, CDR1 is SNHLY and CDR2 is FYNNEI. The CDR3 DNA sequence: TGTGCCAGCACCCCGCGGGGGGAAATCAATGAGCAGTTCTTC. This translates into CASTPRGEINEQFF.

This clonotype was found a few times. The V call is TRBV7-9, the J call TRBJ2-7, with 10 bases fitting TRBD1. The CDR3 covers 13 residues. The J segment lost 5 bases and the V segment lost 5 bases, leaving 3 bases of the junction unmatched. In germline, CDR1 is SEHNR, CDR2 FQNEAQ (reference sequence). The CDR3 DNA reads TGTGCCAGCAGCCCTGGACAGGGGGACGAGCAGTACTTC. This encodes CASSPGQGDEQYF.

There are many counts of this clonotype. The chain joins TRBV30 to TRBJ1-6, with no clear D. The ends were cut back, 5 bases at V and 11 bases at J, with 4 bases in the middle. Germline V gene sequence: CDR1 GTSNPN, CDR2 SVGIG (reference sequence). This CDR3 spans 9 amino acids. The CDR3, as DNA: TGTGCCTGGGGGGCACCCCTCCACTTT. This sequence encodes CAWGAPLHF.

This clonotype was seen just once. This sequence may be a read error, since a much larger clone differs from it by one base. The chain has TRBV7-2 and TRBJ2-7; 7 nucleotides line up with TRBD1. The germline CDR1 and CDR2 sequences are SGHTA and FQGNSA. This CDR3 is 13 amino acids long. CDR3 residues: CATQRQGRYELYF. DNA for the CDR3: TGTGCTACCCAGAGACAGGGTCGATACGAGCTGTACTTC.

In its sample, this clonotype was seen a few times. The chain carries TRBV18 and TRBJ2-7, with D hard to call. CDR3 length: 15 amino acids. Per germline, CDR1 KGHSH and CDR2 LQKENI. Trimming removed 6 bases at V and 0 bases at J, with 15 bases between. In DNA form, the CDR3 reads TGTGCCAGCTCCCGAACCGACACGAGCTCCTACGAGCAGTACTTC. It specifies CASSRTDTSSYEQYF.

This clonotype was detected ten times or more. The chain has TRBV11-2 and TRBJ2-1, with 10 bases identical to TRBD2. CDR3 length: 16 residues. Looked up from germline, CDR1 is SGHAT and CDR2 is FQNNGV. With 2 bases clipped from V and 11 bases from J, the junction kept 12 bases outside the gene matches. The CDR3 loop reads CASSLPSLAGDRKQFF. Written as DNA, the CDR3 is TGTGCCAGCAGCTTACCCAGCCTAGCGGGAGATCGAAAGCAGTTCTTC. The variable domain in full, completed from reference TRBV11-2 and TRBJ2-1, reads EAGVAQSPRYKIIEKRQSVAFWCNPISGHATLYWYQQILGQGPKLLIQFQNNGVVDDSQLPKDRFSAERLKGVDSTLKIQPAKLEDSAVYLCASSLPSLAGDRKQFFGPGTRLTVL.

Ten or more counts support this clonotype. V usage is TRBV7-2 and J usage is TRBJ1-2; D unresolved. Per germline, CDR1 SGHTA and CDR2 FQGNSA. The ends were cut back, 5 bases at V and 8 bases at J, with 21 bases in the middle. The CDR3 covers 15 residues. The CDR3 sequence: CASSLSPRQDRGYTF. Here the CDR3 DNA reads TGTGCCAGCAGCCTATCCCCAAGACAAGATAGAGGCTACACCTTC. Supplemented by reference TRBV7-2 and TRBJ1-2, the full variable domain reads GAGVSQSPSNKVTEKGKDVELRCDPISGHTALYWYRQSLGQGLEFLIYFQGNSAPDKSGLPSDRFSAERTGGSVSTLTIQRTQQEDSAVYLCASSLSPRQDRGYTFGSGTRLTVV.

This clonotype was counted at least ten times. Written as DNA, the CDR3 is TGCAGTGCCCTGGCCGGCTCTGGGGCCAACGTCCTGACTTTC. This translates into CSALAGSGANVLTF. The chain has TRBV20-1 and TRBJ2-6; D gene unclear. Trimming pared 6 bases from V and 0 bases from J, leaving 9 bases between. The CDR3 has 14 amino acids. The germline V gene has CDR1 DFQATT and CDR2 SNEGSKA (reference sequence).

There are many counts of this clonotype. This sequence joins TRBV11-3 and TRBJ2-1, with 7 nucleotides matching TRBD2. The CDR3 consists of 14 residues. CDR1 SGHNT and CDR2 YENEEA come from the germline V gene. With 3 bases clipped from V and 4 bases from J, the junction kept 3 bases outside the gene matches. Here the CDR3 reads CASSFAGEYNEQFF. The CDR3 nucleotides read TGTGCCAGCAGCTTTGCGGGGGAGTACAATGAGCAGTTCTTC.

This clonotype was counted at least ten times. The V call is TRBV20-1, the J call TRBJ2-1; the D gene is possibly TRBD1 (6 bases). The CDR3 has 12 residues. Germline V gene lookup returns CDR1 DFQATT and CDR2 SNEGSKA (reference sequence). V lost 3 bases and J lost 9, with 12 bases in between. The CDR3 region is CSASILGGEQFF. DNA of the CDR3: TGCAGTGCTAGCATTCTAGGGGGTGAGCAGTTCTTC.

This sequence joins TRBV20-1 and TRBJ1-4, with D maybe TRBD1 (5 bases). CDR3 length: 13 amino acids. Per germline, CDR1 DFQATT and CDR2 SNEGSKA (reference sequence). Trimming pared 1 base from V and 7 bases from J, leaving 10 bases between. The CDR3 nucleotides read TGCAGTGCTAGAGGGGGGGTATCTGAAAAACTGTTTTTT. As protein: CSARGGVSEKLFF.

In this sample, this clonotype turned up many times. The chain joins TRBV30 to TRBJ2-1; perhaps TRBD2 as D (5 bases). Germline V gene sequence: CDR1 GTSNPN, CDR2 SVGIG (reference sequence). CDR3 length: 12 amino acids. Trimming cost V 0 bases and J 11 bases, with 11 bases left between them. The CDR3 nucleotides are TGTGCCTGGAGTGTACTGCTAGCCCAGCAGTTCTTC. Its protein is CAWSVLLAQQFF.

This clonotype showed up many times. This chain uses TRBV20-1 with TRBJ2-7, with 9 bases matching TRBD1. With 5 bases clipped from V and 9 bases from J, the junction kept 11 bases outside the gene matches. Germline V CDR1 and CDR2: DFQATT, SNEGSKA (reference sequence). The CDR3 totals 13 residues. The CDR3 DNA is TGCAGTGCTCCGACAGGGGGGATAGGCGGGCAGTACTTC. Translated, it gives CSAPTGGIGGQYF.